This TCR beta chain is drawn from a study of tumor-infiltrating lymphocytes in oesophageal squamous cell carcinoma. Each CDR3 protein is one row after TCRdb ran MiXCR on the PCR reads. This table holds approximately 20,000 distinct CDR3 sequences, more than 35% found once. The trim removed 6 bases at V and 2 bases at J, leaving 7 bases unmatched. The CDR3 runs 16 residues. In its sample, this clonotype is medium-sized. The TCR was taken from a male donor with esophageal squamous cell carcinoma. This chain connects TRBV12-3 or TRBV12-4 to TRBJ2-1, with 10 bases lining up with TRBD1. The sample consisted of esophageal tumor tissue. The CDR3 DNA reads TGTGCCAGCAGGGCCACCGGGACAGGGGCCTACAATGAGCAGTTCTTC. Residues: CASRATGTGAYNEQFF.